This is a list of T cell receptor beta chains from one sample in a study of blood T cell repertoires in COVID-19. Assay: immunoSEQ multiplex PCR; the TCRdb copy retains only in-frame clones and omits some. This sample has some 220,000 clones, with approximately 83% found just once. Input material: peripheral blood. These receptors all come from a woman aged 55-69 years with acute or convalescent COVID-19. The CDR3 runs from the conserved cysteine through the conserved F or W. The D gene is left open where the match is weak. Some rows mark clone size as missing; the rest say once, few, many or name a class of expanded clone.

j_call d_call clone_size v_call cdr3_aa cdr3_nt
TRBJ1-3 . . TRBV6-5 CASSPGGDGNTIYF TGTGCCAGCAGCCCCGGGGGAGACGGAAACACCATATATTTT
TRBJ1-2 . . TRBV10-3 CAISPAPGHYGYTF TGTGCCATCAGTCCAGCCCCAGGGCACTATGGCTACACCTTC
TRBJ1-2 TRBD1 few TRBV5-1 CASSLSGTQGAGGYTF TGCGCCAGCAGCTTGTCGGGGACGCAGGGGGCGGGTGGCTACACCTTC
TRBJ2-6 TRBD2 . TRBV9 CASSKPGGYGANVLTF TGTGCCAGCAGCAAACCCGGGGGGTATGGGGCCAACGTCCTGACTTTC
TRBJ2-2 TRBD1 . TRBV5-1 CASRGQGAITGELFF TGCGCCAGCAGGGGACAGGGGGCGATCACCGGGGAGCTGTTTTTT
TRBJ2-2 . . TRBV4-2 CASSQDGGGPGTGELFF TGTGCCAGCAGCCAAGATGGCGGGGGCCCCGGCACCGGGGAGCTGTTTTTT
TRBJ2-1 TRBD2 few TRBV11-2 CASSGGLALYNEQFF TGTGCCAGCAGCGGCGGACTAGCCCTTTACAATGAGCAGTTCTTC
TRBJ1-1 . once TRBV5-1 CASSMDPGHTEAFF TGCGCCAGCAGCATGGACCCTGGCCACACTGAAGCTTTCTTT
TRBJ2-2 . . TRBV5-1 CASSLVSLATHTGELFF TGCGCCAGCAGCTTGGTGTCCCTAGCGACACACACCGGGGAGCTGTTTTTT
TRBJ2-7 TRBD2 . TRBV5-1 CASSFLAGETYEQYF TGCGCCAGCAGCTTCCTAGCGGGGGAAACCTACGAGCAGTACTTC
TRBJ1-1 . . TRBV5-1 CASSYDRNTEAFF TGCGCCAGCAGCTACGACAGGAACACTGAAGCTTTCTTT
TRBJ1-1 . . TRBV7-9 CASSVIGLGRDTEAFF TGTGCCAGCAGCGTAATTGGGTTGGGCAGGGACACTGAAGCTTTCTTT
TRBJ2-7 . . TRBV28 CASSPGGRGALYEQYF TGTGCCAGCAGCCCAGGAGGGAGGGGGGCTCTCTACGAGCAGTACTTC
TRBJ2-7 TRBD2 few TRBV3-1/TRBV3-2 CASSQVLAGGRPSYEQYF TGTGCCAGCAGCCAAGTGCTAGCGGGGGGAAGGCCTAGCTACGAGCAGTACTTC
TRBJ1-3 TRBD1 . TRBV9 CASSVAGTGERNTIYF TGTGCCAGCAGCGTGGCCGGGACAGGGGAGAGAAACACCATATATTTT
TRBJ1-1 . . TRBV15 CATSRMDSNTEAFF TGTGCCACCAGCCGGATGGACAGTAACACTGAAGCTTTCTTT
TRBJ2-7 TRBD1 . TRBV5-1 CASRLLTGGSYEQYF TGCGCCAGCCGACTTCTGACAGGGGGCTCCTACGAGCAGTACTTC
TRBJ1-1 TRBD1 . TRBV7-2 CASRQGQGGLAFF TGTGCCAGCAGACAGGGACAGGGTGGTTTGGCTTTCTTT
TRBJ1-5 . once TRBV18 CASSVTGDNQPQHF TGTGCCAGCTCAGTGACAGGTGACAATCAGCCCCAGCATTTT
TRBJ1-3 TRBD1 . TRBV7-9 CASSWDRMSGNTIYF TGTGCCAGCAGCTGGGACAGGATGTCTGGAAACACCATATATTTT
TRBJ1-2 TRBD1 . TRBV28 CASSGPQGGWGYGYTF TGTGCCAGCAGTGGACCGCAGGGGGGCTGGGGCTATGGCTACACCTTC
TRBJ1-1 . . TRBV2 CAGGSEGRTEAFF TGTGCCGGAGGGTCCGAGGGGAGAACTGAAGCTTTCTTT
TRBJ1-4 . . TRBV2 CASSDSSRGKLFF TGTGCCAGCAGTGACTCTTCCCGGGGAAAACTGTTTTTT
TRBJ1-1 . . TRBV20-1 CSASIGGNTEAFF TGCAGTGCTAGTATCGGGGGGAACACTGAAGCTTTCTTT
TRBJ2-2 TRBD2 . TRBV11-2 CASSLGGGLELFF TGTGCCAGCAGCTTAGGGGGGGGGTTGGAGCTGTTTTTT
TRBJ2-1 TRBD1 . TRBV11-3 CASSFRQGPYNEQFF TGTGCCAGCAGCTTCCGACAGGGACCCTACAATGAGCAGTTCTTC
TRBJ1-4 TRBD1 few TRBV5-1 CASRLGQGYIEKLFF TGCGCCAGCAGACTGGGACAGGGGTATATTGAAAAACTGTTTTTT
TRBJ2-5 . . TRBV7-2 CASSPLSGTQYF TGTGCCAGCAGCCCACTTTCCGGGACCCAGTACTTC
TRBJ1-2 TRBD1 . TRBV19 CASTPRGQGTYGYTF TGTGCCAGTACCCCACGCGGACAGGGAACCTATGGCTACACCTTC
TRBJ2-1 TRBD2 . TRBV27 CASSLGGGTINEQFF TGTGCCAGCAGTTTAGGTGGGGGGACTATTAATGAGCAGTTCTTC
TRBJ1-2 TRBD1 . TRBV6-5 CASSSGQGARGYTF TGTGCCAGCAGTTCGGGACAGGGGGCGAGGGGCTACACCTTC
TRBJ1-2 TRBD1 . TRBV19 CASTDRARGGYTF TGTGCCAGTACTGACAGGGCACGTGGTGGCTACACCTTC
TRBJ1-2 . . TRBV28 CASSLLADYGYTF TGTGCCAGCAGTTTGCTGGCAGACTATGGCTACACCTTC
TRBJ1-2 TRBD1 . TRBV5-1 CASSLGQGAGYTF TGCGCCAGCAGCTTGGGACAGGGTGCGGGCTACACCTTC
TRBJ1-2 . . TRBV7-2 CASSPDGNYGYTF TGTGCCAGCAGTCCTGACGGGAACTATGGCTACACCTTC
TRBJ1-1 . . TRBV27 CASRKARLNTEAFF TGTGCCAGCAGAAAGGCCAGGTTAAACACTGAAGCTTTCTTT
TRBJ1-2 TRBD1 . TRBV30 CAWSVILTGGGGYTF TGTGCCTGGAGTGTAATATTGACAGGGGGCGGAGGCTACACCTTC
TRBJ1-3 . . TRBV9 CASSGALEVISGNTIYF TGTGCCAGCAGCGGGGCCTTGGAGGTTATAAGTGGAAACACCATATATTTT
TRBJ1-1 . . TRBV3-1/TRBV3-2 CASSQGRGTEAFF TGTGCCAGCAGCCAAGGCCGGGGTACTGAAGCTTTCTTT